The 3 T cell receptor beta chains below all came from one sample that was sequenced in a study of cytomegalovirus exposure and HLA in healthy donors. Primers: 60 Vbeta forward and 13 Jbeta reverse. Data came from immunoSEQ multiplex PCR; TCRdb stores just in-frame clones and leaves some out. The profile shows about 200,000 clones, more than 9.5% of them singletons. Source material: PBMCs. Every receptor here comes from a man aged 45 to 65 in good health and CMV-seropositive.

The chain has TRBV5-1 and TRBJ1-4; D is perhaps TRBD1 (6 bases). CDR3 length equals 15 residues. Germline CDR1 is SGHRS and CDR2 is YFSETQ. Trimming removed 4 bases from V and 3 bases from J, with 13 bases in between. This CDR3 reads CASSPQGIANEKLFF. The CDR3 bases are TGCGCCAGCAGCCCACAGGGTATAGCTAATGAAAAACTGTTTTTT.

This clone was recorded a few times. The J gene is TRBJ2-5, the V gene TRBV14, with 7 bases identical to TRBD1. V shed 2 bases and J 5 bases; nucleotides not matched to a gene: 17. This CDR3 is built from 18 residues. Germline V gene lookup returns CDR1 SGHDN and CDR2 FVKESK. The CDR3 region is CASSQQTIHTGESETQYF. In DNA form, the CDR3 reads TGTGCCAGCAGCCAACAAACCATCCACACAGGGGAATCTGAGACCCAGTACTTC.

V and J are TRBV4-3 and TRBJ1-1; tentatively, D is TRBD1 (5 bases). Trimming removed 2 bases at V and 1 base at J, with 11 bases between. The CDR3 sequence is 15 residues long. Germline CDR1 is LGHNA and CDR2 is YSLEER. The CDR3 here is CASSQFTGGNTEAFF. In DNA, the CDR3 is TGCGCCAGCAGCCAATTCACCGGGGGGAACACTGAAGCTTTCTTT.